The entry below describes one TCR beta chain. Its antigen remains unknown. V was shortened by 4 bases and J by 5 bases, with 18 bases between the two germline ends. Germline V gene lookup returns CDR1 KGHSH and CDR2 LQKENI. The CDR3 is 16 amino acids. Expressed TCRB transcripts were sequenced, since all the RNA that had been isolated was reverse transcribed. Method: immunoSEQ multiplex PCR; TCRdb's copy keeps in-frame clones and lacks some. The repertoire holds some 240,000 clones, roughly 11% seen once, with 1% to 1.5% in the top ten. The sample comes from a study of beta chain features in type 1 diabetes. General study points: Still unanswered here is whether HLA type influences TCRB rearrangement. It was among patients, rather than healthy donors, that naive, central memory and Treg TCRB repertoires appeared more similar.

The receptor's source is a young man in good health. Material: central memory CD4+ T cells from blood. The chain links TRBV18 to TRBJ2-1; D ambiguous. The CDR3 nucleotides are TGTGCCAGCTCACGCGCACCTAAGGTCGAGGACAATGAGCAGTTCTTC. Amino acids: CASSRAPKVEDNEQFF.